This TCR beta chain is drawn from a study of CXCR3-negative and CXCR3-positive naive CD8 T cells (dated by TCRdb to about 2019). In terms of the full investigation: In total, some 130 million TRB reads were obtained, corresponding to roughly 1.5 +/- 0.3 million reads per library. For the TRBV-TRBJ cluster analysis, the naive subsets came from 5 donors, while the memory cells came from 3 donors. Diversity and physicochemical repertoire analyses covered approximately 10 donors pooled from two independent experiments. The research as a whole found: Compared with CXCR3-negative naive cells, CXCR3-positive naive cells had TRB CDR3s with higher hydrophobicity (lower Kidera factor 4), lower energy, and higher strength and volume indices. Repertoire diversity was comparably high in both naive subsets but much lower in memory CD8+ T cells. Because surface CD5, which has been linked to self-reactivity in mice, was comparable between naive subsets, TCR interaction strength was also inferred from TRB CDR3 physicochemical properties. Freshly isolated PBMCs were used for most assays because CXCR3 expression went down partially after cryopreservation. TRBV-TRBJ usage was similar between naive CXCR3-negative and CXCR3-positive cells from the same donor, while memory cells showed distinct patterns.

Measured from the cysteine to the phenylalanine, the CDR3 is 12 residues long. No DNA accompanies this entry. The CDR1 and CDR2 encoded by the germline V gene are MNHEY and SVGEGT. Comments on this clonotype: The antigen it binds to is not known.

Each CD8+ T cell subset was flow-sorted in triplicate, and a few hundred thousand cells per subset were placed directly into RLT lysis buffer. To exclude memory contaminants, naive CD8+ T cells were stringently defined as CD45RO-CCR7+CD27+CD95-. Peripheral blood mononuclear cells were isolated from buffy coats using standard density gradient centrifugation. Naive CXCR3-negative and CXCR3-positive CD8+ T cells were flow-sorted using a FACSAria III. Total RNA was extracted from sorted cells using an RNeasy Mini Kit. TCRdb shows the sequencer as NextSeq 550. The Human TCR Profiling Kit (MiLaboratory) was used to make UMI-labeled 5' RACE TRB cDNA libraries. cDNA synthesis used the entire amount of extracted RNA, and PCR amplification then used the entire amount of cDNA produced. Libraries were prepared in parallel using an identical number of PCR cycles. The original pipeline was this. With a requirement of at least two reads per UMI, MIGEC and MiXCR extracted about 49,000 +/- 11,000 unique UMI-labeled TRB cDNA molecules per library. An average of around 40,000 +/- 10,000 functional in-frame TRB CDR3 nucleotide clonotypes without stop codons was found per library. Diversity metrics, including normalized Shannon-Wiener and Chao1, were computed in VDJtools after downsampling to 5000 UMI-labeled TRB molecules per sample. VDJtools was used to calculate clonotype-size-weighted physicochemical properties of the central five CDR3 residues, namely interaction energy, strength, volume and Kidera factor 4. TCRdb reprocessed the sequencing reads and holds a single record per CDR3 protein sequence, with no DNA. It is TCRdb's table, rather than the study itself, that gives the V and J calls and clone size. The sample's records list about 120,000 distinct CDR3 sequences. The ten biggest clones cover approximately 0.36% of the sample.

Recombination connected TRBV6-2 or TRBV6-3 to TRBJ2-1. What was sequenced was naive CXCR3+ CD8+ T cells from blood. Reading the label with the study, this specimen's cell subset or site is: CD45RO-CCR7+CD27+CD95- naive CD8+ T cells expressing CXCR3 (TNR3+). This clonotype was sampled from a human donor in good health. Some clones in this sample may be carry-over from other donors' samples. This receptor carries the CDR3 CASSPIYNEQFF.